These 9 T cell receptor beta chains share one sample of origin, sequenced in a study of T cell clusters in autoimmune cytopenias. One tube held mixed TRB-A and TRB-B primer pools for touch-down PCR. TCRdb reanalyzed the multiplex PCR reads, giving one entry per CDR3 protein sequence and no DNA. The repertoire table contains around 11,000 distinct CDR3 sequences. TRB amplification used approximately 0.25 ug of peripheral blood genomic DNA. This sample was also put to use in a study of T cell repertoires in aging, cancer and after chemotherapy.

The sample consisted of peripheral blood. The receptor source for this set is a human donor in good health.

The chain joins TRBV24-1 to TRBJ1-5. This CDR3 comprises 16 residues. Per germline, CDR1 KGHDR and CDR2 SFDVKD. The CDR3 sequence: CATSDGIEGTNQPQHF.

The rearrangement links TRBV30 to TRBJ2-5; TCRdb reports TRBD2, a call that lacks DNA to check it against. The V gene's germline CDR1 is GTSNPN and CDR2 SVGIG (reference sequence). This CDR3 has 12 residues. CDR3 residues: CAWRSGAETQYF.

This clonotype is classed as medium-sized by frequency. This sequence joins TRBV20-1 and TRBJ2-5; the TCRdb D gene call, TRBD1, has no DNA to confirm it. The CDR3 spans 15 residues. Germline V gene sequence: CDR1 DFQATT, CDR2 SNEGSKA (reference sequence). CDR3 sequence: CSAAITAAGDETQYF.

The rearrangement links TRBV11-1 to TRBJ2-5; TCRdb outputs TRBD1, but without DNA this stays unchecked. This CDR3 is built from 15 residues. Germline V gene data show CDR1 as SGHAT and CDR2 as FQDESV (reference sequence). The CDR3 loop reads CASSSHPGGAGTQYF.

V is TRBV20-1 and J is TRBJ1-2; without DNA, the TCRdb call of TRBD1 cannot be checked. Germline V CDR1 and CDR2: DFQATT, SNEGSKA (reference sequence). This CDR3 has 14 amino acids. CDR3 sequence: CSARLWGPSMAITF.

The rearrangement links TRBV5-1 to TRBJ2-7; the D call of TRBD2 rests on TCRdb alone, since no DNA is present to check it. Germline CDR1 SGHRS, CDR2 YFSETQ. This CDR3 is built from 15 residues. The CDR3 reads CASSRGSRANYEQYF.

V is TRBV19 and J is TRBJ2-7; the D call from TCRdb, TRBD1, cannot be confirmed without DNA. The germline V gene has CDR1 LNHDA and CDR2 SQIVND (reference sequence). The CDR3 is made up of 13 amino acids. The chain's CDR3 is CASSTGTGNEQYF.

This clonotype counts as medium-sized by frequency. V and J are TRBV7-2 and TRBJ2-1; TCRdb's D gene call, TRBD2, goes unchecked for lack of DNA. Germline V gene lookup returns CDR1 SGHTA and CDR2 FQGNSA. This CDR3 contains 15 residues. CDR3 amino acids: CATLRRLAGVGEQFF.

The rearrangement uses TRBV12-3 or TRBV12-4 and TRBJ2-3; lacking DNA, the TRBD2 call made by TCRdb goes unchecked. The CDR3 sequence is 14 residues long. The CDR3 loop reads CASSTPAGKSTQYF.